This T cell receptor beta chain derives from a study of blood T cell repertoires in COVID-19. Study in general: COVID-19 samples, acute and convalescent, were from the United States, Italy and Spain. Sources were T cells, B-cell-depleted T cells, or PBMCs; the material itself was cDNA or gDNA.

In the source study's methods: Amplifying reference gene primers gave estimates of nucleated cell counts. The data were produced by immunoSEQ multiplex PCR, yet TCRdb's version contains in-frame clones alone and is incomplete. V and J calls and clone size follow that table, whereas D and trimming were derived from the DNA. Of roughly 230,000 clones listed, around 81% are singletons. CDR3 size: 14 residues. Deletions cut 5 bases from V and 7 bases from J, with 17 bases between. Germline V gives CDR1 LGHDT, CDR2 YNNKEL (reference sequence). Clinical histories supplied by participants themselves formed the basis of cohort assignment.

Sequencing input: PBMCs or T cells enriched from blood (not recorded which). The chain recombines TRBV3-1 (or the pseudogene TRBV3-2) with TRBJ1-1; D is perhaps TRBD1 (6 bases). This sequence was found in a man aged 50 to 59 who had recovered from COVID-19. CDR3 residues: CASSGPVTGYEAFF. The CDR3 nucleotides read TGTGCCAGCAGCGGACCGGTCACAGGGTATGAAGCTTTCTTT.